What follows are 12 T cell receptor beta chains derived from one specimen sequenced in a study of T cell responses to AZD1222 COVID-19 vaccine. Profiled with immunoSEQ multiplex PCR; TCRdb holds only in-frame clones, not every one. The sample yields 150,000 to 200,000 clones, 80% to 95% seen once. Sample: peripheral blood, taken 28 days after the second dose of the MenACWY control vaccine. These receptor sequences come from an adult who received the MenACWY meningococcal vaccine as a control.

The CDR3 here is CASSWYGSPLHF. The CDR3 bases are TGTGCCAGTAGCTGGTACGGGTCACCCCTCCACTTT. The genes are TRBV19 and TRBJ1-6, with unresolved D. Germline V gene lookup returns CDR1 LNHDA and CDR2 SQIVND (reference sequence). Trimming pared 6 bases from V and 10 bases from J, leaving 10 bases between. This CDR3 has 12 amino acids.

This chain links TRBV11-2 with TRBJ2-1, with no clear D. The CDR3 contains 14 residues. CDR1 SGHAT and CDR2 FQNNGV come from the germline V gene. V was pared by 1 base and J by 6 bases, with 10 bases between. The CDR3 is CASSLVWAVNEQFF. CDR3 nucleotide sequence: TGTGCCAGCAGCTTAGTATGGGCGGTCAATGAGCAGTTCTTC.

This sequence joins TRBV5-1 and TRBJ2-7, with 12 nucleotides matching TRBD1. The V segment lost 3 bases and the J segment 7 bases; nucleotides outside the gene matches: 8. CDR3 length equals 15 residues. Germline loops: CDR1 SGHRS, CDR2 YFSETQ. CDR3 in amino acids: CASSSGQGAPGEQYF. CDR3 sequence (DNA): TGCGCCAGCAGCTCGGGACAGGGGGCGCCGGGGGAGCAGTACTTC.

This sequence joins TRBV27 and TRBJ1-2; D remains ambiguous. Germline assignment: CDR1 MNHEY and CDR2 SMNVEV (reference sequence). The CDR3 has 15 amino acids. Trimming removed 8 bases at V and 0 bases at J, with 16 bases between. This chain's CDR3 is CASREARRSNYGYTF. CDR3 coding DNA: TGTGCCAGCCGAGAAGCCCGGAGATCTAACTATGGCTACACCTTC.

The V gene is TRBV19, the J gene TRBJ2-2; D is perhaps TRBD2 (6 bases). V lost 3 bases and J lost 3, with 11 bases in between. The CDR3 totals 15 residues. Germline lookup yields CDR1 LNHDA and CDR2 SQIVND (reference sequence). CDR3 sequence reads: CASSIRDSYTGELFF. The CDR3 DNA is TGTGCCAGTAGTATTCGGGACTCTTACACCGGGGAGCTGTTTTTT. Looking up the rest from reference TRBV19 and TRBJ2-2 gives the full variable domain: DGGITQSPKYLFRKEGQNVTLSCEQNLNHDAMYWYRQDPGQGLRLIYYSQIVNDFQKGDIAEGYSVSREKKESFPLTVTSAQKNPTAFYLCASSIRDSYTGELFFGEGSRLTVL.

This rearrangement joins TRBV11-2 to TRBJ2-5, with D possibly TRBD2 on 6 matching bases. V was pared by 5 bases and J by 5 bases, with 18 bases between. This CDR3 comprises 15 residues. Germline CDR1 and CDR2: SGHAT and FQNNGV. The CDR3 DNA reads TGTGCCAGCAGCCCCTCGGGGGAATTGGGGGAGACCCAGTACTTC. It specifies CASSPSGELGETQYF. The variable domain in full, with the rest retrieved from reference TRBV11-2 and TRBJ2-5, is EAGVAQSPRYKIIEKRQSVAFWCNPISGHATLYWYQQILGQGPKLLIQFQNNGVVDDSQLPKDRFSAERLKGVDSTLKIQPAKLEDSAVYLCASSPSGELGETQYFGPGTRLLVL.

The chain recombines TRBV6-5 with TRBJ2-1; 12 bases agree with TRBD1. The V and J ends lost 5 bases and 7 bases, in that order; junction bases with no gene match: 6. Germline V CDR1 and CDR2: MNHEY, SVGAGI. This CDR3 is built from 15 residues. The DNA of the CDR3 is TGTGCCAGCAGTCCGGGACAGGGGGCGAGGAATGAGCAGTTCTTC. Translating it yields CASSPGQGARNEQFF.

V and J are TRBV5-1 and TRBJ1-2; 9 nucleotides line up with TRBD1. Trimming took 3 bases from V and 2 from J; bases not matched to a gene: 8. The germline CDR1 and CDR2 sequences are SGHRS and YFSETQ. The CDR3 loop spans 16 amino acids. CDR3 loop: CASSYGTGRLNYGYTF. Here the CDR3 DNA reads TGCGCCAGCAGCTATGGGACAGGGAGGCTCAACTATGGCTACACCTTC.

This sequence joins TRBV7-2 and TRBJ2-4; TRBD2 matches at 7 bases. CDR3 length equals 15 residues. The trim removed 1 base at V and 6 bases at J, leaving 6 bases unmatched. Germline V CDR1 and CDR2: SGHTA, FQGNSA. CDR3 residues: CASSLGSGAGNIQYF. The CDR3 DNA reads TGTGCCAGCAGCTTAGGGAGCGGGGCCGGAAACATTCAGTACTTC. The full variable domain, its missing parts supplied by reference TRBV7-2 and TRBJ2-4, is GAGVSQSPSNKVTEKGKDVELRCDPISGHTALYWYRQSLGQGLEFLIYFQGNSAPDKSGLPSDRFSAERTGGSVSTLTIQRTQQEDSAVYLCASSLGSGAGNIQYFGAGTRLSVL.

The chain joins TRBV4-1 to TRBJ1-1, with D perhaps matching TRBD1 (6 bases). This CDR3 comprises 14 residues. Per the germline V gene, CDR1 is MGHRA and CDR2 is YSYEKL. Trimming stripped 0 bases from V and 4 bases from J, with 9 bases between. CDR3 bases: TGCGCCAGCAGCCAAGAGAGGGGGATCACTGAAGCTTTCTTT. Protein product: CASSQERGITEAFF.

The chain joins TRBV25-1 to TRBJ1-3; D is possibly TRBD1 (5 bases). The germline V gene encodes CDR1 MGHDK and CDR2 SYGVNS. The CDR3 has 15 residues. Deletions cut 4 bases from V and 8 bases from J, with 18 bases between. The CDR3 sequence is CASSGRTNQLDTIYF. DNA for the CDR3: TGTGCCAGCAGTGGGCGGACAAATCAACTGGACACCATATATTTT.

The chain recombines TRBV4-1 with TRBJ1-1; 7 nucleotides agree with TRBD1. Trimming removed 2 bases from V and 0 bases from J; junction bases left unmatched: 6. Germline V gene data show CDR1 as MGHRA and CDR2 as YSYEKL. CDR3 length: 16 amino acids. In DNA, the CDR3 is TGCGCCAGCAGCCAAAAGACAGGGAGCTTGAACACTGAAGCTTTCTTT. The encoded protein is CASSQKTGSLNTEAFF.